This entry concerns a single TCR beta chain. Antigen: not known. The data stem from a study of T cell responses to AZD1222 COVID-19 vaccine. Points from the study as a whole: Mostly white British, mostly female donors; authors suggested clonal diversity may be underestimated. Seropositivity was recorded at baseline in only 6 or 7 AZD1222 recipients.

Clones were read by immunoSEQ multiplex PCR, and TCRdb kept only the in-frame ones, dropping some. The table includes over 110,000 clones, about 92% detected once. The trim removed 2 bases at V and 5 bases at J, leaving 15 bases unmatched. The length of the CDR3 is 18 residues. Per germline, CDR1 MNHEY and CDR2 SVGEGT. Sequenced material: peripheral blood, taken on day 0 of AZD1222 vaccination. This clonotype was sampled from an adult in good health. V and J are TRBV6-2 or TRBV6-3 and TRBJ2-1, with 7 bases fitting TRBD1. DNA of the CDR3: TGTGCCAGCAGTTACCGACAGGGCTCTCAATCCGGGGACAATGAGCAGTTCTTC. This translates into CASSYRQGSQSGDNEQFF.